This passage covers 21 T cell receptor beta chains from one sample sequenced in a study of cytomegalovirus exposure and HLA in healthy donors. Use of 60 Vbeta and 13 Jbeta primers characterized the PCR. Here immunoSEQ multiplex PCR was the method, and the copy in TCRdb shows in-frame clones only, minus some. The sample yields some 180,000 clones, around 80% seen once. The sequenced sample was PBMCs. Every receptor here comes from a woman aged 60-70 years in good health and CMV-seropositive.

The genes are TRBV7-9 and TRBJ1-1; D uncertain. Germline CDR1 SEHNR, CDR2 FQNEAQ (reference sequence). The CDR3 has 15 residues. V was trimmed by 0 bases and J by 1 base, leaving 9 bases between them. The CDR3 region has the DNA TGTGCCAGCAGCTTAGCGTCGGCGGGGAACACTGAAGCTTTCTTT. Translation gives CASSLASAGNTEAFF.

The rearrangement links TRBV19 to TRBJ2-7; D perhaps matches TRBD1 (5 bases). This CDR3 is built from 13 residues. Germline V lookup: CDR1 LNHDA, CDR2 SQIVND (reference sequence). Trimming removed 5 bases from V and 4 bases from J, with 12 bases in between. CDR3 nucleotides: TGTGCCAGTAGTTTCGGACATGGGTACGAGCAGTACTTC. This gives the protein CASSFGHGYEQYF. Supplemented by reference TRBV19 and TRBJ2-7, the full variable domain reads DGGITQSPKYLFRKEGQNVTLSCEQNLNHDAMYWYRQDPGQGLRLIYYSQIVNDFQKGDIAEGYSVSREKKESFPLTVTSAQKNPTAFYLCASSFGHGYEQYFGPGTRLTVT.

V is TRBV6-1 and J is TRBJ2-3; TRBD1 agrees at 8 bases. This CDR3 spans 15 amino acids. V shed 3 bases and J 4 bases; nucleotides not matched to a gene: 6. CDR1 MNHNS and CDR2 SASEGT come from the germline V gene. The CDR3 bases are TGTGCCAGCAGTGAGGGGACAGGTTGGGCAGATACGCAGTATTTT. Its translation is CASSEGTGWADTQYF.

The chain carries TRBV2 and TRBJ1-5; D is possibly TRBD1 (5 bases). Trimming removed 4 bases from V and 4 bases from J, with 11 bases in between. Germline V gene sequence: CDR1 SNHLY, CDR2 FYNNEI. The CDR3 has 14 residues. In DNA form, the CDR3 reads TGTGCCAGCAGTGCAGGGAATATGAATCAGCCCCAGCATTTT. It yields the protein CASSAGNMNQPQHF. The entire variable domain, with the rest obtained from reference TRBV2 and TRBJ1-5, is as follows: EPEVTQTPSHQVTQMGQEVILRCVPISNHLYFYWYRQILGQKVEFLVSFYNNEISEKSEIFDDQFSVERPDGSNFTLKIRSTKLEDSAMYFCASSAGNMNQPQHFGDGTRLSIL.

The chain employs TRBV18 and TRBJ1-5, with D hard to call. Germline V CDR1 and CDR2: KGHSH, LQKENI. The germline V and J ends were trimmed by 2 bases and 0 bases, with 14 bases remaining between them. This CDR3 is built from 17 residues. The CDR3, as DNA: TGTGCCAGCTCACCAGGTCCATCGTACTATAGCAATCAGCCCCAGCATTTT. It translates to CASSPGPSYYSNQPQHF.

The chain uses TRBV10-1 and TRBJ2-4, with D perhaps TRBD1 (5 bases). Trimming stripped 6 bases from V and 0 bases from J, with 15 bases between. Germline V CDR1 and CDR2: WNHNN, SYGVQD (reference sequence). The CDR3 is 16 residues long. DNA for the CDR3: TGCGCCAGCAGGGGGCGGTGGCGGTTAGCCAAAAACATTCAGTACTTC. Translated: CASRGRWRLAKNIQYF.

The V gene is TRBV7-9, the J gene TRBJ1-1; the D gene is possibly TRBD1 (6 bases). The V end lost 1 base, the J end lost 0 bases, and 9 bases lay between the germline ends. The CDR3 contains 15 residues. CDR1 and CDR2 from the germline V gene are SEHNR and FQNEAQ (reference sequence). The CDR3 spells CASSLGGQMNTEAFF. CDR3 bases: TGTGCCAGCAGCTTAGGGGGACAAATGAACACTGAAGCTTTCTTT.

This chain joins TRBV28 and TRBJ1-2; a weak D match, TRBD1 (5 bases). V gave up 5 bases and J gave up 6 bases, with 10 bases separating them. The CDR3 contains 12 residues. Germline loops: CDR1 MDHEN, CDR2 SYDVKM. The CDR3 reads CASSKQGHGYTF. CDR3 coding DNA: TGTGCCAGCAGTAAGCAGGGCCATGGCTACACCTTC.

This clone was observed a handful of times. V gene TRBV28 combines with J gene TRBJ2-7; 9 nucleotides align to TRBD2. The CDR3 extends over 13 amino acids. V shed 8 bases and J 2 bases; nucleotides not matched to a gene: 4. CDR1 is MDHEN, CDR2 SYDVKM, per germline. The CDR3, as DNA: TGTGCCAGCCGAGCGGGGGGCCCCTACGAGCAGTACTTC. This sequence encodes CASRAGGPYEQYF.

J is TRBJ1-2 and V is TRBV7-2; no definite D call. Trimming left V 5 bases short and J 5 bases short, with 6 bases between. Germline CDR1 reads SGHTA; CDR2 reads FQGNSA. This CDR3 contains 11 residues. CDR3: CASSQRYGYTF. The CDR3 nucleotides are TGTGCCAGCAGCCAACGGTATGGCTACACCTTC. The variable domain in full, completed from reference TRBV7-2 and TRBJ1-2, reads GAGVSQSPSNKVTEKGKDVELRCDPISGHTALYWYRQSLGQGLEFLIYFQGNSAPDKSGLPSDRFSAERTGGSVSTLTIQRTQQEDSAVYLCASSQRYGYTFGSGTRLTVV.

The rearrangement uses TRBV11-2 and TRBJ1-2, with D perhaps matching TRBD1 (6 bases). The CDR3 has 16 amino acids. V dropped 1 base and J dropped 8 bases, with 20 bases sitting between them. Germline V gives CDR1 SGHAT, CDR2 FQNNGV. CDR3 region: CASSLVPTAGVEGYTF. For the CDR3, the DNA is TGTGCCAGCAGCTTAGTTCCCACGGCAGGGGTAGAGGGCTACACCTTC.

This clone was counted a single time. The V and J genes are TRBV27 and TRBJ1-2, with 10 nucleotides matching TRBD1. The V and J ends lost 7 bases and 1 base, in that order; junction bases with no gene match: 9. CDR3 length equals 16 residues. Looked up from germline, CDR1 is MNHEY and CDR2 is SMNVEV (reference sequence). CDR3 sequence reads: CASTRFGTGDNYGYTF. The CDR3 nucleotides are TGTGCCAGCACCCGATTCGGGACAGGGGATAACTATGGCTACACCTTC.

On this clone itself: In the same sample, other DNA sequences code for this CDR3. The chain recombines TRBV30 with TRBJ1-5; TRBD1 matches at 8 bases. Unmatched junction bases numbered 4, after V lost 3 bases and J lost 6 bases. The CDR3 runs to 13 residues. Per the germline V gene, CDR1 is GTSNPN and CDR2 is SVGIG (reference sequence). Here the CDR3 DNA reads TGTGCCTGGAGCGTACAGGGGGGTCAGCCCCAGCATTTT. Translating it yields CAWSVQGGQPQHF.

CDR3 sequence reads: CAWSHRRGSGNTIYF. CDR3 coding DNA: TGTGCCTGGAGTCACCGCCGGGGCTCTGGAAACACCATATATTTT. The chain couples TRBV30 to TRBJ1-3; no clear D. The CDR3 length is 15 residues. Germline V CDR1 and CDR2: GTSNPN, SVGIG (reference sequence). V was trimmed by 2 bases and J by 0 bases, leaving 11 bases between them. Variable domain in full (rest from reference TRBV30 and TRBJ1-3): SQTIHQWPATLVQPVGSPLSLECTVEGTSNPNLYWYRQAAGRGLQLLFYSVGIGQISSEVPQNLSASRPQDRQFILSSKKLLLSDSGFYLCAWSHRRGSGNTIYFGEGSWLTVV.

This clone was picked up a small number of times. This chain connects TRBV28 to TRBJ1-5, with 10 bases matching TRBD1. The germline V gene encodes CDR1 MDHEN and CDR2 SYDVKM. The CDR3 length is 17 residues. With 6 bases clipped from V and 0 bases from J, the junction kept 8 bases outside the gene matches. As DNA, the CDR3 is TGTGCCAGCAGAAGGACAGGGGGGGAGCCTAGCAATCAGCCCCAGCATTTT. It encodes CASRRTGGEPSNQPQHF.

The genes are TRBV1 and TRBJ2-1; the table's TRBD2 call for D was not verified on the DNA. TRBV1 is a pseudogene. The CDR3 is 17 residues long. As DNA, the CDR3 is TGCACCAGCAGCCAAGTATGTCGGGGGGGCCGATACAATGAGCAGTTCTTC. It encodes CTSSQVCRGGRYNEQFF.

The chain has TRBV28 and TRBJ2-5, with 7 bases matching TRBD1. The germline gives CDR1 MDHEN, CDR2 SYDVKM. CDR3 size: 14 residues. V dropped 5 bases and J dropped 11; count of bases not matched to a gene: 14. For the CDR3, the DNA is TGTGCCAGCAGTCACGCACAGGGGAGAGGTGAGCAGTACTTC. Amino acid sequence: CASSHAQGRGEQYF.

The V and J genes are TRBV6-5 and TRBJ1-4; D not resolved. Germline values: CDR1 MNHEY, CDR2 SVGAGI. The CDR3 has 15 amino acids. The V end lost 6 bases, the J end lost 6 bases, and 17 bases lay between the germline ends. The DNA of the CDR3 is TGTGCCAGCAGGGAGGTTGGCGCCGGTGATGAAAAACTGTTTTTT. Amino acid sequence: CASREVGAGDEKLFF.

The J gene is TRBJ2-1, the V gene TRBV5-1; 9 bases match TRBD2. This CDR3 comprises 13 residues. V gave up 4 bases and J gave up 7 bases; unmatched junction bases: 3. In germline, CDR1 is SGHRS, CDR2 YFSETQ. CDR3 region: CASSHSGSNEQFF. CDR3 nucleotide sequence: TGCGCCAGCAGCCATAGCGGGAGTAATGAGCAGTTCTTC.

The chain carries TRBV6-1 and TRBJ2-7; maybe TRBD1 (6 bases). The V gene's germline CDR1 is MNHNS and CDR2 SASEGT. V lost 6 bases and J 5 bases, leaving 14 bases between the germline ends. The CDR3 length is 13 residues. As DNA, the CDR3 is TGTGCCAGCAGACCACAGGGAAGGAACGAGCAGTACTTC. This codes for CASRPQGRNEQYF.

CDR3 protein: CASSSQTRWASTQYF. As DNA, the CDR3 is TGTGCCAGCAGCAGCCAGACTAGATGGGCTAGTACGCAGTATTTT. V usage is TRBV5-6 and J usage is TRBJ2-3, with a tentative D call TRBD2 (6 bases). The CDR3 runs 15 residues. CDR1 and CDR2 (germline): SGHDT, YYEEEE. Trimming stripped 4 bases from V and 8 bases from J, with 20 bases between.